Below are 29 T cell receptor beta chains sequenced from a single sample in a study of T cells in Graves' hyperthyroidism and ophthalmopathy. TCR beta CDR3 regions were amplified from RNA. A first-round RT-PCR of the TCR CDR3 used the HTBI primer set. TCRdb independently ran MiXCR on the multiplex PCR reads; one entry per CDR3 protein. There are nearly 750,000 distinct CDR3 sequences in the sample; under 45% occur only once, and 30% to 40% lies in the top ten. The sequenced material came from blood. The receptors were gathered from a woman aged 40 to 50 with Graves' hyperthyroidism.

This clonotype was observed many times. V gene TRBV7-2 combines with J gene TRBJ1-3; 8 nucleotides line up with TRBD1. This CDR3 has 14 residues. Germline V lookup: CDR1 SGHTA, CDR2 FQGNSA. Unmatched junction bases numbered 6, after V lost 5 bases and J lost 6 bases. The CDR3 reads CASSPYRGENTIYF. DNA of the CDR3: TGTGCCAGCAGCCCATACAGGGGGGAAAACACCATATATTTT.

V gene TRBV20-1 combines with J gene TRBJ1-2, with D unresolved. CDR1 DFQATT and CDR2 SNEGSKA come from the germline V gene (reference sequence). CDR3 length: 9 residues. In DNA, the CDR3 is TGCAAAGCCGGTCGAGGCTACACCTTC. Amino acids: CKAGRGYTF.

This clonotype was recorded at least ten times. The chain joins TRBV5-1 to TRBJ1-1; 8 nucleotides align to TRBD1. V was pared by 0 bases and J by 3 bases, with 7 bases of the junction left unmatched. CDR1 is SGHRS and CDR2 is YFSETQ in the germline V gene. The CDR3 spans 16 residues. Here the CDR3 DNA reads TGCGCCAGCAGCTTGGGACAGGGGAAGGGGTACACTGAAGCTTTCTTT. Residues: CASSLGQGKGYTEAFF.

This clonotype was counted only a few times. The chain uses TRBV7-2 and TRBJ2-7; weak D call: TRBD2 (5 bases). The CDR3 covers 14 residues. V was clipped by 4 bases and J by 5 bases, with 15 bases between them. Germline CDR1 is SGHTA and CDR2 is FQGNSA. The CDR3 DNA reads as TGTGCCAGCAGCTCATACGGCGCGGGCCACGAGCAGTACTTC. Translated, it gives CASSSYGAGHEQYF. The complete variable domain, with remaining parts taken from reference TRBV7-2 and TRBJ2-7, reads GAGVSQSPSNKVTEKGKDVELRCDPISGHTALYWYRQSLGQGLEFLIYFQGNSAPDKSGLPSDRFSAERTGGSVSTLTIQRTQQEDSAVYLCASSSYGAGHEQYFGPGTRLTVT.

Notes on this clonotype: The junction departs from germline at one end; a sequencing error may be responsible. The V gene is TRBV11-2, the J gene TRBJ2-7; D may match TRBD1 or TRBD2 (5 bases each). The CDR3 has 15 residues. The germline gives CDR1 SGHAT, CDR2 FQNNGV. CDR3 in amino acids: CASSQVIGGSYEQYF. DNA of the CDR3: TGCGCCAGCAGCCAAGTTATTGGGGGCTCCTACGAGCAGTACTTC.

As regards this clonotype: The junction differs from germline at one of its ends, possibly a read error. The chain combines TRBV7-9 with TRBJ1-1; no clear D. CDR1 SEHNR and CDR2 FQNEAQ come from the germline V gene (reference sequence). The CDR3 is 15 residues long. CDR3 loop: CASSLARRERVETFF. CDR3 nucleotides: TGTGCCAGCAGCTTAGCGCGGAGGGAAAGGGTTGAAACTTTCTTT.

This chain uses TRBV29-1 with TRBJ2-1; TRBD2 might be the D (5 bases). This CDR3 is 12 amino acids long. Germline V CDR1 and CDR2: SQVTM, ANQGSEA. Trimming removed 4 bases at V and 6 bases at J, with 10 bases between. The CDR3 is CSVVGRVNEQFF. CDR3 coding DNA: TGCAGCGTTGTAGGGAGAGTCAATGAGCAGTTCTTC.

The V call is TRBV29-1, the J call TRBJ2-7; unclear D gene. CDR1 and CDR2 from the germline V gene are SQVTM and ANQGSEA. V gave up 8 bases and J gave up 6 bases, with 17 bases separating them. The CDR3 runs 12 residues. The CDR3 spells CSLGALGPEQYF. The CDR3 coding sequence is TGCAGCCTAGGCGCCCTTGGGCCCGAGCAGTACTTC.

This clonotype was observed a single time. This chain links TRBV11-2 with TRBJ2-7, with TRBD2 as a possible D gene (6 bases). The J call may be mistaken, given a closer DNA end match to TRBJ2-1. Germline loops: CDR1 SGHAT, CDR2 FQNNGV. The CDR3 contains 15 residues. The CDR3 loop is CASSLGVGGDNEQFF. CDR3 nucleotide sequence: TGTGCCAGCAGCTTAGGGGTCGGAGGGGACAATGAGCAGTTCTTC.

The genes are TRBV6-6 and TRBJ1-1, with a tentative D call TRBD1 (6 bases). V was trimmed by 4 bases and J by 7 bases, leaving 16 bases between them. This CDR3 has 14 residues. Looked up from germline, CDR1 is MNHNY and CDR2 is SVGAGI (reference sequence). The DNA for the CDR3 is TGTGCCAGCAGTTCCTTGCAGGGGAACCTTGAAGCTTTCTTT. Protein product: CASSSLQGNLEAFF.

The sample holds many counts of this clonotype. The chain joins TRBV10-1 to TRBJ2-7; D unresolved. The V gene lost 0 bases and the J gene lost 0 bases, with 6 bases spanning the gap. Per the germline V gene, CDR1 is WNHNN and CDR2 is SYGVQD (reference sequence). The CDR3 length is 14 residues. The CDR3 spells CASSESLVSYEQYF. The CDR3 nucleotides are TGCGCCAGCAGTGAGTCGCTGGTCTCCTACGAGCAGTACTTC.

The chain employs TRBV7-2 and TRBJ1-2, with D tentatively TRBD1 (5 bases). The CDR3 runs 18 residues. CDR1 SGHTA and CDR2 FQGNSA come from the germline V gene. V lost 6 bases to trimming and J lost 2 bases, with 25 bases between them. The CDR3 reads CASSLFGRALGGNYGYTF. The CDR3 region has the DNA TGTGCCAGCAGTTTATTCGGCAGGGCCCTCGGGGGAAACTATGGCTACACCTTC.

This clonotype was recorded many times. The chain couples TRBV19 to TRBJ1-5; TRBD1 aligns across 7 bases. V lost 10 bases to trimming and J lost 7 bases; unmatched junction nucleotides: 13. Germline V gene sequence: CDR1 LNHDA, CDR2 SQIVND (reference sequence). The CDR3 sequence is 14 residues long. The CDR3 region has the DNA TGTGCCACCACCGTTGGGAGACAGGGACAGCCCCAGCATTTT. It encodes CATTVGRQGQPQHF. The variable domain in full, with the rest retrieved from reference TRBV19 and TRBJ1-5, is DGGITQSPKYLFRKEGQNVTLSCEQNLNHDAMYWYRQDPGQGLRLIYYSQIVNDFQKGDIAEGYSVSREKKESFPLTVTSAQKNPTAFYLCATTVGRQGQPQHFGDGTRLSIL.

The chain combines TRBV6-5 with TRBJ1-4; D is ambiguous. From germline, CDR1 is MNHEY and CDR2 SVGAGI. Trimming pared 7 bases from V and 8 bases from J, leaving 8 bases between. The CDR3 spans 11 residues. The CDR3 DNA reads as TGTGCCAGCATCGGGGTGGAAAAACTGTTTTTT. This gives the protein CASIGVEKLFF.

This chain uses TRBV2 with TRBJ1-6; D not certain. The germline CDR1 and CDR2 sequences are SNHLY and FYNNEI. V shed 8 bases and J shed 3 bases, with 14 bases lying between them. This CDR3 comprises 15 residues. The CDR3 loop is CASSPLGNYNSPLHF. CDR3 nucleotide sequence: TGTGCCAGCTCGCCGTTAGGGAACTATAATTCACCCCTCCACTTT.

A remark on this clonotype: A much larger clone lies one base from this, so it may be a read error. V is TRBV24-1 and J is TRBJ1-2; D remains ambiguous. This CDR3 is built from 15 residues. Germline lookup yields CDR1 KGHDR and CDR2 SFDVKD. Trimming shortened V by 5 bases and J by 0 bases, and 12 bases separated the two germline ends. The CDR3 here is CATSGFPRANYGYTF. CDR3 nucleotide sequence: TGTGCCACCAGTGGTTTCCCGAGAGCTAACTATGGCTACACCTTC.

To note about this clonotype: A much larger clonotype is one base distant, so this may be a read error. The rearrangement uses TRBV7-2 and TRBJ2-7, with 7 bases identical to TRBD2. Unmatched junction bases numbered 8, after V lost 4 bases and J lost 5 bases. Germline CDR1 is SGHTA and CDR2 is FQGNSA. This CDR3 has 14 residues. CDR3 amino acids: CASSSYGRGDEQYF. DNA of the CDR3: TGTGCCAGCAGCTCTTACGGACGGGGGGACGAGCAGTACTTC. Full variable domain (remainder filled in from reference TRBV7-2 and TRBJ2-7): GAGVSQSPSNKVTEKGKDVELRCDPISGHTALYWYRQSLGQGLEFLIYFQGNSAPDKSGLPSDRFSAERTGGSVSTLTIQRTQQEDSAVYLCASSSYGRGDEQYFGPGTRLTVT.

The table lists this clonotype with a few counts. The chain uses TRBV7-2 and TRBJ1-2; TRBD1 aligns across 11 bases. Germline CDR1 is SGHTA and CDR2 is FQGNSA. Trimming removed 5 bases from V and 4 bases from J; junction bases left unmatched: 6. The CDR3 loop spans 15 amino acids. The CDR3 DNA is TGTGCCAGCAGCCAGGGGGGACAGGGGGGCTATGGCTACACCTTC. It specifies CASSQGGQGGYGYTF.

V and J are TRBV25-1 and TRBJ1-1; D is perhaps TRBD1 (5 bases). V was clipped by 4 bases and J by 6 bases, with 21 bases between them. The CDR3 runs 16 residues. The germline V gene encodes CDR1 MGHDK and CDR2 SYGVNS. Here the CDR3 reads CASSAGGRSSGPEAFF. Here the CDR3 DNA reads TGTGCCAGCAGTGCTGGGGGACGGTCCTCGGGTCCTGAAGCTTTCTTT.

In this sample, this clonotype turned up many times. V is TRBV10-2 and J is TRBJ1-1; TRBD1 is a possible D gene (6 bases). The CDR3 has 15 amino acids. The V end was cut by 7 bases, the J end by 4 bases, with 19 bases between. The germline CDR1 and CDR2 sequences are WSHSY and SAAADI. CDR3 DNA sequence: TGCGCCAGCATTCCTCGGGGGGGGCTGGTCACTGAAGCTTTCTTT. Translation: CASIPRGGLVTEAFF.

This clonotype was counted at least ten times. The chain joins TRBV12-3 or TRBV12-4 to TRBJ1-5, with D tentatively TRBD1 (6 bases). This CDR3 spans 14 amino acids. Trimming took off 5 bases at V and 2 bases at J, with 10 bases between the two ends. CDR3 DNA: TGTGCCAGCAGTGCCGCAGGGGGCAATCAGCCCCAGCATTTT. Its translation: CASSAAGGNQPQHF.

This clonotype was seen at least ten times. This sequence joins TRBV6-5 and TRBJ2-7; D gene uncertain. The V and J ends lost 2 bases and 7 bases respectively, with 9 bases between them. This CDR3 has 12 amino acids. The germline V gene has CDR1 MNHEY and CDR2 SVGAGI. The CDR3 is CASSYPLGEQYF. In DNA, the CDR3 is TGTGCCAGCAGTTACCCCTTAGGGGAGCAGTACTTC.

This clonotype has just one count. This chain uses TRBV5-4 with TRBJ2-5; 7 bases are a match to TRBD2. The CDR3 consists of 16 residues. The germline CDR1 and CDR2 sequences are SGHNT and YYREEE (reference sequence). The V gene end was trimmed by 4 bases and the J gene end by 0 bases; junction bases not matched to a gene: 9. CDR3 coding DNA: TGTGCCAGCAGCCACCTTGGTGGGAGGGACCAAGAGACCCAGTACTTC. Protein: CASSHLGGRDQETQYF.

A word on this clonotype: Given the absence of the conserved phenylalanine or tryptophan at the CDR3 end, a read error is likely. V is TRBV12-3 or TRBV12-4 and J is TRBJ1-1, with TRBD1 identical over 7 bases. There are 14 residues in the CDR3. J gave up 11 bases and V 5 bases, and 14 bases lay outside the gene matches. CDR3 nucleotides: TGTGCCAGCAGTCCGCAATCCGGGACAGAGGGGGCTTTCCTT. Its translation: CASSPQSGTEGAFL.

The V call is TRBV14, the J call TRBJ1-1; 9 bases match TRBD1. CDR1 is SGHDN and CDR2 is FVKESK in the germline V gene. There are 16 residues in the CDR3. After removal of 1 base from V and 3 bases from J, the junction contained 6 bases not matched to a gene. Here the CDR3 reads CASSQVFGTGHTEAFF. CDR3 DNA sequence: TGTGCCAGCAGCCAAGTTTTCGGGACAGGGCACACTGAAGCTTTCTTT.

This clonotype was detected ten times or more. The chain combines TRBV7-8 with TRBJ2-5; 7 bases are a match to TRBD2. V shed 5 bases, J shed 5 bases, and the junction held 8 bases outside the gene matches. Germline V gives CDR1 SGHVS, CDR2 FQNEAQ. The CDR3 extends over 14 amino acids. The CDR3 coding sequence is TGTGCCAGCAGCCCCCAAGTTAGCGGGGAGACCCAGTACTTC. Translated: CASSPQVSGETQYF.

This clonotype was found many times. This chain joins TRBV12-3 or TRBV12-4 and TRBJ1-2; D is uncertain. This CDR3 is 15 amino acids long. Trimming removed 5 bases from V and 4 bases from J, with 17 bases in between. The CDR3: CASSANYQLRYGYTF. DNA of the CDR3: TGTGCCAGCAGTGCTAATTACCAGCTGCGCTATGGCTACACCTTC.

The V gene is TRBV29-1, the J gene TRBJ2-5; 8 positions agree with TRBD1. The CDR3 is made up of 14 amino acids. Germline V lookup: CDR1 SQVTM, CDR2 ANQGSEA. V was pared by 8 bases and J by 2 bases, with 10 bases of the junction left unmatched. CDR3 sequence: CSLGGQVDQETQYF. In DNA, the CDR3 is TGCAGCTTGGGGGGACAGGTCGATCAAGAGACCCAGTACTTC.

This clonotype was seen repeatedly, ten times or more. The V call is TRBV7-9, the J call TRBJ1-5, with TRBD1 as a possible D gene (6 bases). The V gene lost 5 bases and the J gene lost 5 bases, with 16 bases spanning the gap. Germline V gene data show CDR1 as SEHNR and CDR2 as FQNEAQ (reference sequence). CDR3 size: 15 residues. CDR3 nucleotide sequence: TGTGCCAGCAGCCTGACAGGTCACCCTGATCAGCCCCAGCATTTT. Amino acid sequence: CASSLTGHPDQPQHF.